This TCR beta chain was obtained from a study of T-cell memory formation after mild COVID-19. Study conclusions and caveats: The second-wave clones peaking on day 37 were not confirmed as SARS-CoV-2-specific.

Points on this clonotype: The antigen is unknown.

CDR1 and CDR2 from the germline V gene are SEHNR and FQNEAQ (reference sequence). The CDR3 runs 16 residues. Trimming took 1 base from V and 6 from J; bases not matched to a gene: 7. TCRdb ran MiXCR on the 5' RACE reads and lists one entry per CDR3 protein. This table has fewer than 650,000 distinct CDR3 sequences, around 16% appearing once. This receptor was taken from an adult woman who had mild COVID-19 (a few samples of this study predate the infection). Cell type and time point are not known. The sample consisted of PBMCs or a T cell subset sorted from them (not recorded which). The chain is built from TRBV7-9 and TRBJ2-1, with 9 bases aligning to TRBD2. The CDR3 DNA reads TGTGCCAGCAGCTTAGGGTTACTAGCGGGCATCAATGAGCAGTTCTTC. Its protein product is CASSLGLLAGINEQFF.